The rows below give T cell receptor beta chains drawn from one sample of a study of response to subunit inactivated influenza vaccine. From the RT-PCR reads, TCRdb called clonotypes with MiXCR, one entry per CDR3 protein. The data hold a few hundred thousand distinct CDR3 sequences, with 14% observed a single time. The sequenced sample was PBMCs from blood, obtained 12 days after vaccination. These receptors all stem from a man in his forties or fifties who received an inactivated influenza vaccine. Both conserved end residues are part of each CDR3. The order of the fields is V gene, J gene, D gene, clone size, CDR3 DNA, CDR3 protein. D genes are given only for firm matches. Not all rows give a size; the values are once, few, many and, for expanded clones, a class.

v_gene: TRBV20-1
j_gene: TRBJ2-4
d_gene: .
abundance: few
CDR3nt: TGCAGTGCTAGAGATACGGTAGCGAGATCGAACATTCAGTACTTC
CDR3aa: CSARDTVARSNIQYF

v_gene: TRBV20-1
j_gene: TRBJ2-3
d_gene: TRBD2
abundance: few
CDR3nt: TGCAGTGCTAGTGGGAGACTAGCGGGTTCGGCAGATACGCAGTATTTT
CDR3aa: CSASGRLAGSADTQYF

v_gene: TRBV7-2
j_gene: TRBJ1-2
d_gene: .
abundance: once
CDR3nt: TGTGCCAGCAGCTTAGCCCCCTCCGTAGACAGGTTCGGCTACACCTTC
CDR3aa: CASSLAPSVDRFGYTF

v_gene: TRBV20-1
j_gene: TRBJ2-1
d_gene: TRBD2
abundance: .
CDR3nt: TGCAGTGCTCGCGGGAGGCCAACCATATCCTACAATGAGCAGTTCTTC
CDR3aa: CSARGRPTISYNEQFF

v_gene: TRBV5-1
j_gene: TRBJ2-7
d_gene: TRBD2
abundance: .
CDR3nt: TGCGCCAGCAGCCACGGACGACTAGCGGGAGTCTACGAGCAGTACTTC
CDR3aa: CASSHGRLAGVYEQYF

v_gene: TRBV20-1
j_gene: TRBJ2-5
d_gene: TRBD2
abundance: few
CDR3nt: TGCAGTGCTAGAGATTCCCGACTAGCGGGCTCGCAAGAGACCCAGTACTTC
CDR3aa: CSARDSRLAGSQETQYF

v_gene: TRBV6-2/TRBV6-3
j_gene: TRBJ2-7
d_gene: .
abundance: .
CDR3nt: TGTGCCAGCAGCGAGATGGAGGCAGGCCCCTACGAGCAGTACTTC
CDR3aa: CASSEMEAGPYEQYF

v_gene: TRBV24-1
j_gene: TRBJ2-3
d_gene: .
abundance: few
CDR3nt: TGTGCCACCAGTGGTCAAGATACGCAGTATTTT
CDR3aa: CATSGQDTQYF

v_gene: TRBV12-3/TRBV12-4
j_gene: TRBJ2-2
d_gene: .
abundance: many
CDR3nt: TGTGCCAGCAGGAGGGGCCCCAACACCGGGGAGCTGTTTTTT
CDR3aa: CASRRGPNTGELFF

v_gene: TRBV6-5
j_gene: TRBJ1-4
d_gene: .
abundance: many
CDR3nt: TGTGCCAGCAGTTACACGGGAGGGGATAATGAAAAACTGTTTTTT
CDR3aa: CASSYTGGDNEKLFF

v_gene: TRBV5-6
j_gene: TRBJ2-1
d_gene: .
abundance: few
CDR3nt: TGTGCCAGCAGCTTGCCACGGAATGAGCAGTTCTTC
CDR3aa: CASSLPRNEQFF

v_gene: TRBV10-2
j_gene: TRBJ2-7
d_gene: .
abundance: many
CDR3nt: TGCGCCAGCAGTGACGTCCCCATTATGGGCTCCGAGCAGTACTTC
CDR3aa: CASSDVPIMGSEQYF

v_gene: TRBV7-2
j_gene: TRBJ1-2
d_gene: TRBD1
abundance: .
CDR3nt: TGTGCCAGCAGCTCAGATCCGGGACAGGGCCGTGGCTACACCTTC
CDR3aa: CASSSDPGQGRGYTF

v_gene: TRBV18
j_gene: TRBJ2-5
d_gene: .
abundance: many
CDR3nt: TGTGCCAGCTCACCACCGGCCGAAGAGACCCAGTACTTC
CDR3aa: CASSPPAEETQYF

v_gene: TRBV28
j_gene: TRBJ2-1
d_gene: TRBD2
abundance: .
CDR3nt: TGTGCCAGCAGTTGGGCGAAGCACACCTTACTAGCGGGAGCAGGCAATGAGCAGTTCTTC
CDR3aa: CASSWAKHTLLAGAGNEQFF

v_gene: TRBV5-1
j_gene: TRBJ2-1
d_gene: .
abundance: .
CDR3nt: TGCGCCAGCAGCCCGGGAGTTTCGAGCTCCTACAATGAGCAGTTCTTC
CDR3aa: CASSPGVSSSYNEQFF

v_gene: TRBV7-2
j_gene: TRBJ2-3
d_gene: .
abundance: .
CDR3nt: TGTGCCAGCAGCTTAGTTGGGCAGACAGATACGCAGTATTTT
CDR3aa: CASSLVGQTDTQYF

v_gene: TRBV7-2
j_gene: TRBJ2-3
d_gene: .
abundance: few
CDR3nt: TGTGCCAGCAGCTTAAGTTGGCAGAGCACAGATACGCAGTATTTT
CDR3aa: CASSLSWQSTDTQYF

v_gene: TRBV6-5
j_gene: TRBJ2-2
d_gene: TRBD2
abundance: .
CDR3nt: TGTGCCAGCAGTTACTCTTCCCTCGCGGGAGAGAACACCGGGGAGCTGTTTTTT
CDR3aa: CASSYSSLAGENTGELFF

v_gene: TRBV12-3/TRBV12-4
j_gene: TRBJ2-5
d_gene: TRBD1
abundance: .
CDR3nt: TGTGCCAGCAGTTTGTTCGGGACAGGGGGTCAAGAGACCCAGTACTTC
CDR3aa: CASSLFGTGGQETQYF

v_gene: TRBV9
j_gene: TRBJ2-3
d_gene: .
abundance: .
CDR3nt: TGTGCCAGCAGCGTCCATGGAGGACCCACCACAGATACGCAGTATTTT
CDR3aa: CASSVHGGPTTDTQYF

v_gene: TRBV28
j_gene: TRBJ1-2
d_gene: .
abundance: .
CDR3nt: TGTGCCAGCAGTTCTGGGGGAGGCCGCGGGGACTTC
CDR3aa: CASSSGGGRGDF

v_gene: TRBV29-1
j_gene: TRBJ2-1
d_gene: .
abundance: .
CDR3nt: TGCAGCGTTCATCGCGGGTTCGGCAATGAGCAGTTCTTC
CDR3aa: CSVHRGFGNEQFF